This paragraph reports one T cell receptor beta chain. The source of the sample is a study of blood T cell repertoires in COVID-19. The repertoire was sequenced with immunoSEQ multiplex PCR; TCRdb's copy has only in-frame clones and lacks some. The sample has 320,000 or so clones; around 85% are singletons. Sequencing input: PBMCs or T cells enriched from blood (not recorded which). This TCR was recovered from a woman aged 25 to 45 who had been exposed to COVID-19.

CDR3: CASSLEGGEQYF. CDR3 bases: TGTGCCAGCAGTCTAGAGGGTGGAGAGCAGTACTTC. V usage is TRBV3-1 (or the pseudogene TRBV3-2) and J usage is TRBJ2-7; TRBD2 might be the D (5 bases). V was pared by 6 bases and J by 7 bases, with 13 bases between. Germline CDR1 and CDR2: LGHDT and YNNKEL (reference sequence). The CDR3 length is 12 residues.